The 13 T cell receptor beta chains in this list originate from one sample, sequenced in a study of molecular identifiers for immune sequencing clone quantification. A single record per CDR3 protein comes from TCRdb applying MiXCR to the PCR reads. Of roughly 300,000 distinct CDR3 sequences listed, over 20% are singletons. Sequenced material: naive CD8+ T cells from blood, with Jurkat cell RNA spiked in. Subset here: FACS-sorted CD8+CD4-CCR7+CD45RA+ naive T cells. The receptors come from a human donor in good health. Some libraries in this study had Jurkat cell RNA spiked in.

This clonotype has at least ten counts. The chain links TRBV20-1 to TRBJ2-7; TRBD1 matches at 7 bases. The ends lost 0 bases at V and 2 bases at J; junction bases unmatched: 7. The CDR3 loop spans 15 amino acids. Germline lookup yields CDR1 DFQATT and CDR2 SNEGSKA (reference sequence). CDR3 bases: TGCAGTGCTAGAGATACTCAGGGGGTCACCTACGAGCAGTACTTC. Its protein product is CSARDTQGVTYEQYF.

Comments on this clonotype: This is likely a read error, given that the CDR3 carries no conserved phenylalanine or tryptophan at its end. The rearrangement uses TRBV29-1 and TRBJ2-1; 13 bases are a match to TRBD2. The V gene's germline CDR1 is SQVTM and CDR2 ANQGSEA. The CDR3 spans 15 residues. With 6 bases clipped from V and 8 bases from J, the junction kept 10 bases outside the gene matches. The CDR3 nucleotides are TGCAGCGTCGGACCCGGGACTAGCGGGACTTATGAGCAGTTCTCC. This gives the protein CSVGPGTSGTYEQFS.

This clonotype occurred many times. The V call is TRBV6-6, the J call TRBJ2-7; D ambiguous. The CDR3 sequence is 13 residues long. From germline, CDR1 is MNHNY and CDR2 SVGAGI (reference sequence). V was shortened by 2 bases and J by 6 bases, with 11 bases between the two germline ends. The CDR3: CASSYPTPGEQYF. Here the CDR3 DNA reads TGTGCCAGCAGTTACCCCACGCCGGGCGAGCAGTACTTC.

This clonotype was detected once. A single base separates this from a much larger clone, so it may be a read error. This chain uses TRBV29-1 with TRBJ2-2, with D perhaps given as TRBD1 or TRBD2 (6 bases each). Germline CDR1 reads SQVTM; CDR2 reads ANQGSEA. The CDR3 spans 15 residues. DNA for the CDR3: TGCAACGTTGTGGCTCTAGGGGGGTCCACCGGGGAGCTGTTTTTT. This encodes CNVVALGGSTGELFF.

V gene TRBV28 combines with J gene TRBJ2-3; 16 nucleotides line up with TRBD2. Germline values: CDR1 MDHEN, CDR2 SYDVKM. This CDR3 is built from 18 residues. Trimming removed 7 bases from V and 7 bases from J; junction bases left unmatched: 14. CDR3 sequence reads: CASNGRGLAGGPWYTQYF. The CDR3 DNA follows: TGTGCCAGCAACGGCCGGGGACTAGCGGGAGGGCCATGGTATACGCAGTATTTT.

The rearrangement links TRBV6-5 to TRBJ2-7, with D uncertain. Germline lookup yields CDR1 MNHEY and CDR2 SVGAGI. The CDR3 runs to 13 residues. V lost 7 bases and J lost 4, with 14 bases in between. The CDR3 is CASKLTPQYEQYF. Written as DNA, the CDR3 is TGTGCCAGCAAACTCACCCCTCAATACGAGCAGTACTTC.

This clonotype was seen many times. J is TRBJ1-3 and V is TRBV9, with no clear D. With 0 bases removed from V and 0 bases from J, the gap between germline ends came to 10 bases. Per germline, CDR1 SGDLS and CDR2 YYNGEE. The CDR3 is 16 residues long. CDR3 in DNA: TGTGCCAGCAGCGTAGAGCGGGAAAACTCTGGAAACACCATATATTTT. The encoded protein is CASSVERENSGNTIYF.

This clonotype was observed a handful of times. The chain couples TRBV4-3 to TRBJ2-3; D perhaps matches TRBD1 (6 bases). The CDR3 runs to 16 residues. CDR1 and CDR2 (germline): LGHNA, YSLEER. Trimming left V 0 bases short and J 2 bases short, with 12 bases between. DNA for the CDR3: TGCGCCAGCAGCCAAGATGGACAGAAATACACAGATACGCAGTATTTT. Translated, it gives CASSQDGQKYTDTQYF.

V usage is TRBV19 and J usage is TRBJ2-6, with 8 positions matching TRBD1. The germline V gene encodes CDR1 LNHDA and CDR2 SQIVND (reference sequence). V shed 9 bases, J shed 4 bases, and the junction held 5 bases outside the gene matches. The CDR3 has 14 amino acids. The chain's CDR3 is CARGQAAGANVLTF. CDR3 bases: TGTGCCAGGGGACAGGCCGCCGGGGCCAACGTCCTGACTTTC.

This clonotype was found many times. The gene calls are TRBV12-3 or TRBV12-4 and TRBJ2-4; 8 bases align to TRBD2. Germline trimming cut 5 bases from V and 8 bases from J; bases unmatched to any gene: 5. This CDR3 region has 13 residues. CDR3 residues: CASSLREEDIQYF. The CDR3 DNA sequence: TGTGCCAGCAGTCTGCGGGAGGAGGACATTCAGTACTTC.

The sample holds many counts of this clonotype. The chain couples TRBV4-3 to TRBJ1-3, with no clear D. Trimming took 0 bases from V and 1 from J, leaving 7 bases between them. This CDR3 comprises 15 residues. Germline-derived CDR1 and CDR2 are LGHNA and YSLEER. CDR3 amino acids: CASSQDRESGNTIYF. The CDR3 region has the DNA TGCGCCAGCAGCCAAGATAGGGAATCTGGAAACACCATATATTTT.

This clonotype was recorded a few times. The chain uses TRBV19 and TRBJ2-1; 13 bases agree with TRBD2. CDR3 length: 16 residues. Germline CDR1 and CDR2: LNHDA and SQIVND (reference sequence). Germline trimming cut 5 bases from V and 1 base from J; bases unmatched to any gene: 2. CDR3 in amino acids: CASSPTSGRSYNEQFF. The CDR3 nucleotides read TGTGCCAGTAGTCCGACTAGCGGGAGGTCCTACAATGAGCAGTTCTTC.

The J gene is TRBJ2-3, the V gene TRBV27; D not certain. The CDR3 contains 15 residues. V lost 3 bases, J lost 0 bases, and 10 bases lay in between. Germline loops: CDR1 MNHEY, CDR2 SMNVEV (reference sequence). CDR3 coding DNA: TGTGCCAGCAGTTTTAAGTCAGCTAGCACAGATACGCAGTATTTT. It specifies CASSFKSASTDTQYF.